The entry below gives a single T cell receptor beta chain sequence along with its context. Its target is not known. This sample is drawn from a study of T cell repertoires in cytomegalovirus infection. General study points: CMV carriers having the relevant HLA were flagged by cumulative public TCR beta family frequency. Clonotypes of TCR beta that were HLA-C-restricted and CMV-specific dominated the ex vivo response.

MiXCR was run by TCRdb on the reads, yielding one entry per CDR3 protein. This table holds more than 90,000 distinct CDR3 sequences, around 10% found once. This TCR came from a human donor in good health (CMV status not recorded). Some clones in this sample may be carry-over from other donors' samples. Source material: PBMCs, sequenced either directly or after in vitro stimulation (not recorded which).

The CDR3 spells CASSPSSSYNEQFF. In DNA, the CDR3 is TGTGCCAGCAGCCCCTCCAGCTCCTACAATGAGCAGTTCTTC. The genes are TRBV7-2 and TRBJ2-1; D unresolved. In germline, CDR1 is SGHTA, CDR2 FQGNSA. Trimming stripped 5 bases from V and 0 bases from J, with 8 bases between. The CDR3 length is 14 residues.